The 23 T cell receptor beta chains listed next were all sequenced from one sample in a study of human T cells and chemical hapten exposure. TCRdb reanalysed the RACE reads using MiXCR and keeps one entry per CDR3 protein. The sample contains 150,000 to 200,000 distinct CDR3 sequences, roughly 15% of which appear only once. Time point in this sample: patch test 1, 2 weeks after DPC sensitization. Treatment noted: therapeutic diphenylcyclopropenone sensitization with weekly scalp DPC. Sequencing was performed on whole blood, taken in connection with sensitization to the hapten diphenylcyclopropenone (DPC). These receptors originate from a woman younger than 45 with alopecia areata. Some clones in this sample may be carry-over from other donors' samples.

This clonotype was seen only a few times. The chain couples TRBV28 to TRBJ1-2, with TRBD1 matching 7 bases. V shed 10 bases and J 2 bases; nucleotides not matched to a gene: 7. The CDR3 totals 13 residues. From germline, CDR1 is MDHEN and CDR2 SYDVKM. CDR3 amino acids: CATIGTVNYGYTF. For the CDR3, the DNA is TGTGCCACCATCGGGACAGTGAACTATGGCTACACCTTC.

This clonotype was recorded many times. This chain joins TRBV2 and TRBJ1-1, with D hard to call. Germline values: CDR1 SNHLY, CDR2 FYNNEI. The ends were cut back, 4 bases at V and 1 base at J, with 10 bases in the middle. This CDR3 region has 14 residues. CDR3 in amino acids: CASSGPVQNTEAFF. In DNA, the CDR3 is TGTGCCAGCAGTGGGCCGGTCCAGAACACTGAAGCTTTCTTT.

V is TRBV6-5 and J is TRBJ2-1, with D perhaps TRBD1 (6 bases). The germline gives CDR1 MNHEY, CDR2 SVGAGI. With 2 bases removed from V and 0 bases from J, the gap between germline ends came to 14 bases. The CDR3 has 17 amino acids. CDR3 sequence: CASSYMGRGSSYNEQFF. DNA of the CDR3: TGTGCCAGCAGTTACATGGGTAGGGGGAGCTCCTACAATGAGCAGTTCTTC.

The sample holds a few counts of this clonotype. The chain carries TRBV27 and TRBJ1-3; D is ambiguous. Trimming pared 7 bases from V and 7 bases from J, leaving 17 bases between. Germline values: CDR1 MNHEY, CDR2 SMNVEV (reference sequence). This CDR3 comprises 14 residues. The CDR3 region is CASTPPEQNNTIYF. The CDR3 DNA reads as TGTGCCAGCACCCCACCGGAACAGAACAACACCATATATTTT.

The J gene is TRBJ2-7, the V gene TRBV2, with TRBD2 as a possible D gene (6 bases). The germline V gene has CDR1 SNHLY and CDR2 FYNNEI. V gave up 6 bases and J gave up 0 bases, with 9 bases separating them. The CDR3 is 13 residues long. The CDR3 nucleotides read TGTGCCAGCAGCGGGAGCGTCTCCTACGAGCAGTACTTC. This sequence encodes CASSGSVSYEQYF.

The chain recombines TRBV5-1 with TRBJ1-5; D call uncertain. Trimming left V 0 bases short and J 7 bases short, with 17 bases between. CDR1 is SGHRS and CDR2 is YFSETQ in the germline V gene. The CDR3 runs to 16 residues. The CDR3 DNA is TGCGCCAGCAGCTTGGAGCAGGTCCCTGGGTGGCAGCCCCAGCATTTT. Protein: CASSLEQVPGWQPQHF.

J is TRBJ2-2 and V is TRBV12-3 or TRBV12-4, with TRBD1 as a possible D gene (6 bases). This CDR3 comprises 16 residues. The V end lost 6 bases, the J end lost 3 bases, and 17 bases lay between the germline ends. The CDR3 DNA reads TGTGCCAGCAGCCACATGACAGGATCCTACACCGGGGAGCTGTTTTTT. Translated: CASSHMTGSYTGELFF.

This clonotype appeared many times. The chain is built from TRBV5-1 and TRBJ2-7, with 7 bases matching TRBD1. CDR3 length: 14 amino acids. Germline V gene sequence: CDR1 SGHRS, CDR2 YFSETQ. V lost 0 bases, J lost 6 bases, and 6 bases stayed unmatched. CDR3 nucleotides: TGCGCCAGCAGCTTGGGGGACAGTTTCCGCGAGCAGTACTTC. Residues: CASSLGDSFREQYF.

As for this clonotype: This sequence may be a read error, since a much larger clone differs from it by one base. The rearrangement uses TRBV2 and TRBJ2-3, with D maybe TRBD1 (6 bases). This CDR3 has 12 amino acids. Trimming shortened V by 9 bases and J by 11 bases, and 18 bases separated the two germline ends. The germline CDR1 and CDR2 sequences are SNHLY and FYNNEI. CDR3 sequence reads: CASTNRDTQQYF. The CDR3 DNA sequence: TGTGCCAGTACGAACAGGGACACCCAGCAGTATTTT.

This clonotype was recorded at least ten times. This CDR3 reads CASSLLAYNEQFF. In nucleotides, the CDR3 is TGTGCCAGCAGCTTGTTAGCCTACAATGAGCAGTTCTTC. V usage is TRBV7-9 and J usage is TRBJ2-1; no clear D gene. V gave up 3 bases and J gave up 2 bases, with 5 bases separating them. This CDR3 has 13 amino acids. Germline loops: CDR1 SEHNR, CDR2 FQNEAQ (reference sequence).

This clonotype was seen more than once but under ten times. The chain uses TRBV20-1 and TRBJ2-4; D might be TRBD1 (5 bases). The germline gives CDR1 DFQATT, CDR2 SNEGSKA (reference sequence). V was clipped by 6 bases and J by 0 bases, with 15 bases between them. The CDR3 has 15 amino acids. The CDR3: CSAPDRKEAKNIQYF. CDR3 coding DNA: TGCAGTGCGCCCGACAGAAAAGAAGCCAAAAACATTCAGTACTTC.

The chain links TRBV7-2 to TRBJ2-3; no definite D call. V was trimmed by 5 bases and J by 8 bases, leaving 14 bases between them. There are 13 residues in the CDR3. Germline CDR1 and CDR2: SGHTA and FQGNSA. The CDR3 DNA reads TGTGCCAGCAGCCTAGACGCCGTTGGTACGCAGTATTTT. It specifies CASSLDAVGTQYF.

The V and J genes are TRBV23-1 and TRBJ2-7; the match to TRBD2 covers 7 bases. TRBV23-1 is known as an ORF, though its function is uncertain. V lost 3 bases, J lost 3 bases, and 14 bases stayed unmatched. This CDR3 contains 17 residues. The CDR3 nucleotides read TGCGCCAGCAGTCAGCGACAGTCGGGGAGGGGTCTCTACGAGCAGTACTTC. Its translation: CASSQRQSGRGLYEQYF.

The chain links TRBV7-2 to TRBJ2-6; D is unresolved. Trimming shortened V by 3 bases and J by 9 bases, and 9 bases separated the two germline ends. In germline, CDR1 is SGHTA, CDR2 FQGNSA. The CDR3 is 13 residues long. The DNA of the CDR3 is TGTGCCAGCAGCTTTGCGGAAGGCAACGTCCTGACTTTC. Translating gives CASSFAEGNVLTF.

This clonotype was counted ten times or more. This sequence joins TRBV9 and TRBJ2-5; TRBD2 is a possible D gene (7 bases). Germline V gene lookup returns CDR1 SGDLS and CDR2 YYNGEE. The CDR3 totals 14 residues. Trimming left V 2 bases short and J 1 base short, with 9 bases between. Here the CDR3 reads CASSVAGAQETQYF. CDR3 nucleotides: TGTGCCAGCAGCGTCGCGGGGGCCCAAGAGACCCAGTACTTC.

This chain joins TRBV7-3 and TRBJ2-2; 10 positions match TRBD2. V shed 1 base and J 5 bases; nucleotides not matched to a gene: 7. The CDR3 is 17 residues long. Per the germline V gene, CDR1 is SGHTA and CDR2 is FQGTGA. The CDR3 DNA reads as TGTGCCAGCAGCTTAAATAGCGGGAGGACCCTAACCGGGGAGCTGTTTTTT. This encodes CASSLNSGRTLTGELFF.

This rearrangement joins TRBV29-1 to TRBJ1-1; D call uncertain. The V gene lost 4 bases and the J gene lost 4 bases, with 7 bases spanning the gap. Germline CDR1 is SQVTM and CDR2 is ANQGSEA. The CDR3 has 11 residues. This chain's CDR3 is CSVGRSTEAFF. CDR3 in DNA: TGCAGCGTTGGCAGGTCCACTGAAGCTTTCTTT.

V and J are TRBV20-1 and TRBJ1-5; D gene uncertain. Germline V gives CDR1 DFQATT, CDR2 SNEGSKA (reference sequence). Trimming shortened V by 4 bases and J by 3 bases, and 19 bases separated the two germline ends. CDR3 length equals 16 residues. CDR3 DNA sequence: TGCAGTGCTACCCTAGGAGGAGGTTCTATCAATCAGCCCCAGCATTTT. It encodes CSATLGGGSINQPQHF.

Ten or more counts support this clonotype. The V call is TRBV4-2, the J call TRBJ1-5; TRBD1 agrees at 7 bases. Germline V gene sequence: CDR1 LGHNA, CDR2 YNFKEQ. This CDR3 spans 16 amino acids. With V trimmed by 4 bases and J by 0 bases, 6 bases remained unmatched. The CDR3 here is CASSRSDRDSNQPQHF. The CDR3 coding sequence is TGTGCCAGCAGCCGGTCCGACAGGGATAGCAATCAGCCCCAGCATTTT.

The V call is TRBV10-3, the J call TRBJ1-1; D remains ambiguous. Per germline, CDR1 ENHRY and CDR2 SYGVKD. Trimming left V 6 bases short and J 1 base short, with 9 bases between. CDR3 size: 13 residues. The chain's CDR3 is CAISNTENTEAFF. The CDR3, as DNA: TGTGCCATCAGCAACACAGAGAACACTGAAGCTTTCTTT.

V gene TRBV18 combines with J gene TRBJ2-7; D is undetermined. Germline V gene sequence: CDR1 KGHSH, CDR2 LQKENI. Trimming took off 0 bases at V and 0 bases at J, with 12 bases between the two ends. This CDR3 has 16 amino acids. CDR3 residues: CASSPPYSKSSYEQYF. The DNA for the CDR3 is TGTGCCAGCTCACCACCGTACAGCAAAAGCTCCTACGAGCAGTACTTC.

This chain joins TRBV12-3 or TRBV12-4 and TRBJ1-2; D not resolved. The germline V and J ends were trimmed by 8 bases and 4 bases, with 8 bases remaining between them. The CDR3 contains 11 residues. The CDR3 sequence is CASGRIYGYTF. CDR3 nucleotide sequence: TGTGCCAGCGGCCGGATCTATGGCTACACCTTC.

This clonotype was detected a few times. The chain's CDR3 is CAARGGSNEQFF. CDR3 DNA: TGTGCCGCCCGAGGTGGGAGCAATGAGCAGTTCTTC. The gene calls are TRBV19 and TRBJ2-1; D may be TRBD2 (5 bases). Germline CDR1 LNHDA, CDR2 SQIVND (reference sequence). V lost 11 bases, J lost 6 bases, and 14 bases lay in between. This CDR3 is built from 12 residues.